The sequence of this TCR beta chain was determined in a study of CD8+ T cells in alopecia areata. Within the sample, this clone is medium-sized. Germline and genes: mouse. With the read ending 4 residues before the CDR3 end, the germline J gene is used to fill in that end. Isolated RNA was reverse transcribed into cDNA used as the sequencing template. Profiled with immunoSEQ multiplex PCR; TCRdb holds only in-frame clones, not every one. The sample holds over 5,500 clones, and no clone turns up only once. V lost 5 bases, J lost 3 bases, and 2 bases stayed unmatched. The germline V gene encodes CDR1 NNHNN and CDR2 SYGAGS (reference sequence). The CDR3 is 14 residues long. A panel of CD4, CD8alpha, NKG2D, NKG2ACE and other markers served to sort pooled cutaneous lymph node cells.

Sequenced material: CD8+ T cells sorted from a lymph node. The sequence was collected from a C3H/HeJ mouse with alopecia areata. Strain haplotype (MHC): H2-k. The J gene is TRBJ2-7, the V gene TRBV13-2; 13 bases are shared with TRBD2. CDR3 DNA, as far as it was read: TGTGCCAGCGGCCGGGACTGGGGGGGCTAT. Translation: CASGRDWGGY. The whole CDR3 sequence is CASGRDWGGYEQYF.